This T cell receptor beta chain was profiled in a study of T cells after yellow fever vaccination. This clonotype was recorded at least ten times. TCRdb independently ran MiXCR on the 5' RACE reads; one entry per CDR3 protein. The repertoire has about 14,000 distinct CDR3 sequences, under 7.5% of them found once; the top ten carry 1.5% to 2%. Trimming shortened V by 3 bases and J by 1 base, and 13 bases separated the two germline ends. The germline V gene encodes CDR1 SGHVS and CDR2 FQNEAQ. The CDR3 contains 15 residues. The clonotype comes from a man younger than 35 who received the YFV17D yellow fever vaccine. The chain employs TRBV7-8 and TRBJ2-7, with a weak D call TRBD1 (5 bases). The specimen comprised PBMCs, either bulk or a sorted T-cell subset (CD4+, CD8+, memory, or dextramer-sorted; not recorded which), sampled on the day of the yellow fever booster vaccination. Here the CDR3 reads CASSFLGRGSYEQYF. DNA for the CDR3: TGTGCCAGCAGCTTCCTAGGTAGGGGATCCTACGAGCAGTACTTC.